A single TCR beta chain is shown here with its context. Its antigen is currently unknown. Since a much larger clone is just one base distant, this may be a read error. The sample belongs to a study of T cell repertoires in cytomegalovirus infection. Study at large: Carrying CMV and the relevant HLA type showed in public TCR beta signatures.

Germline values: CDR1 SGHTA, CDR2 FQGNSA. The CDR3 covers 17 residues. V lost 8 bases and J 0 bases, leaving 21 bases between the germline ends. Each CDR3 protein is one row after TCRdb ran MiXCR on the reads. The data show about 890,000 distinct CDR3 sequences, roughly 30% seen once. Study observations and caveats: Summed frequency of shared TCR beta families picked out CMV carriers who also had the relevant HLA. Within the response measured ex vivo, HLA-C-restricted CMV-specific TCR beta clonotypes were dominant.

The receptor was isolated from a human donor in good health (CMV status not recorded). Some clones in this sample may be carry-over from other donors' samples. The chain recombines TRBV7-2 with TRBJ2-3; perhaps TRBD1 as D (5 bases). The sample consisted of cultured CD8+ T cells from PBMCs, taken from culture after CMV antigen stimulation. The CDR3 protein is CASGHRATTYSTDTQYF. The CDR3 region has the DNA TGTGCCAGCGGACACCGTGCTACTACTTATAGCACAGATACGCAGTATTTT.